This TCR beta chain appears in the sequencing data of a study of blood T cell repertoires in COVID-19. Study-level information: Acute-phase and convalescent COVID-19 samples originated in the United States, Italy and Spain.

In the authors' workflow: The authors estimated nucleated cell counts from reference gene primer amplification. TCRdb's table, derived via immunoSEQ multiplex PCR, lists solely in-frame clones and lacks some. Clone size and V and J calls were adopted from that table, with D and trimming inferred from the DNA. Here the sample spans 150,000 to 190,000 clones, about four fifths being singletons. This CDR3 contains 14 residues. Germline V lookup: CDR1 SGHAT, CDR2 FQNNGV. Trimming shortened V by 0 bases and J by 3 bases, and 7 bases separated the two germline ends. The gene calls are TRBV11-2 and TRBJ2-3; D is uncertain. Sequencing was performed on peripheral blood. The TCR was taken from a woman at least 80 years old with acute or convalescent COVID-19. CDR3 protein: CASSLDPRTDTQYF. The CDR3 coding sequence is TGTGCCAGCAGCTTAGATCCGAGGACAGATACGCAGTATTTT.